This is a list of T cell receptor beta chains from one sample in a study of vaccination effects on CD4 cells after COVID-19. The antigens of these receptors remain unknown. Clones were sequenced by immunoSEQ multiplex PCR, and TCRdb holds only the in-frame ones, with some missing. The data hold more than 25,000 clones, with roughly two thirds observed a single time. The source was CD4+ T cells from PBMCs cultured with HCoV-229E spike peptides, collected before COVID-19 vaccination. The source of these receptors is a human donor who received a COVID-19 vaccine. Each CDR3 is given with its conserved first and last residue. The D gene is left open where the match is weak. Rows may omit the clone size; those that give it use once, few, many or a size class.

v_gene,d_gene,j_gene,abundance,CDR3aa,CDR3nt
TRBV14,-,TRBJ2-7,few,CASSQVRYPRGKQYF,TGTGCCAGCAGCCAAGTCCGCTACCCTAGGGGGAAGCAGTACTTC
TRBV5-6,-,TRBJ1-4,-,CASRIRDTTKLFF,TGTGCCAGCAGGATACGGGACACCACAAAACTGTTTTTT
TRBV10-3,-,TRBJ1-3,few,CAISRDGPSGNTIYF,TGTGCCATCAGTCGGGACGGCCCCTCTGGAAACACCATATATTTT
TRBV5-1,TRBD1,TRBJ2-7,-,CASSLVAGGTYEQYF,TGCGCCAGCAGCTTGGTGGCAGGGGGTACCTACGAGCAGTACTTC
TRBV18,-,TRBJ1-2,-,CASSPPAAGANYGYTF,TGTGCCAGCTCACCACCGGCGGCAGGGGCTAACTATGGCTACACCTTC
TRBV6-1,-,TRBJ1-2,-,CASSERQPVSNYGYTF,TGTGCCAGCAGTGAAAGGCAGCCCGTTTCTAACTATGGCTACACCTTC
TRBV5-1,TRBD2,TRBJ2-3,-,CASSLGTSGGSTDTQYF,TGCGCCAGCAGCTTGGGTACTAGCGGGGGCAGCACAGATACGCAGTATTTT
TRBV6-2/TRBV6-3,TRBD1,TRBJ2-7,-,CASSYTDRGQEQYF,TGTGCCAGCAGTTACACGGACAGGGGGCAAGAGCAGTACTTC
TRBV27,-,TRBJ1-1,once,CASSLRDSGTEAFF,TGTGCCAGCAGCCTCAGGGATTCGGGCACTGAAGCTTTCTTT
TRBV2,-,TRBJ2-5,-,CASGGETQYF,TGTGCCAGCGGAGGGGAGACCCAGTACTTC
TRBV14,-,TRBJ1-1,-,CASSQFTGPGTEAFF,TGTGCCAGCAGCCAATTTACGGGCCCTGGGACTGAAGCTTTCTTT
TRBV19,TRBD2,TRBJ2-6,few,CASRPGGGPGANVLTF,TGTGCCAGTAGGCCCGGGGGGGGTCCTGGGGCCAACGTCCTGACTTTC
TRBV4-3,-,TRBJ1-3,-,CASSQEGGAAGNTIYF,TGCGCCAGCAGCCAAGAGGGGGGGGCCGCTGGAAACACCATATATTTT
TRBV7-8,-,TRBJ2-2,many,CASSLISPQGAGELFF,TGTGCCAGCAGCTTAATCTCGCCCCAGGGCGCCGGGGAGCTGTTTTTT
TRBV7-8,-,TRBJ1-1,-,CASSFGAGLEAFF,TGTGCCAGCAGCTTCGGGGCAGGCCTTGAAGCTTTCTTT
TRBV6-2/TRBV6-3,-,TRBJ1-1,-,CASSSSSVQGWMNTEAFF,TGTGCCAGCAGCTCCTCCTCCGTACAGGGATGGATGAACACTGAAGCTTTCTTT
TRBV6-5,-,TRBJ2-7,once,CASSYSRLYEQYF,TGTGCCAGCAGTTACTCGCGTCTCTACGAGCAGTACTTC
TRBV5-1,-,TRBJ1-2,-,CASSLEGGRGGYTF,TGCGCCAGCAGCTTGGAGGGGGGGCGCGGGGGCTACACCTTC
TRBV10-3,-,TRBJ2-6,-,CAIREGVSRGANVLTF,TGTGCCATCAGAGAAGGCGTTTCACGGGGGGCCAACGTCCTGACTTTC
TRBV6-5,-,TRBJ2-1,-,CASSYSSLFYNEQFF,TGTGCCAGCAGTTACTCTAGTCTCTTCTACAATGAGCAGTTCTTC
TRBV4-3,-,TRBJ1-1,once,CASSQELDGGTEAFF,TGCGCCAGCAGCCAAGAATTAGACGGCGGCACTGAAGCTTTCTTT
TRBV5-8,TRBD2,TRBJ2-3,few,CASSGGTSGGGTDTQYF,TGTGCCAGCAGCGGGGGGACTAGCGGGGGTGGCACAGATACGCAGTATTTT
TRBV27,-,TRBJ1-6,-,CASSSGPNSPLHF,TGTGCCAGCAGTTCAGGACCGAATTCACCCCTCCACTTT
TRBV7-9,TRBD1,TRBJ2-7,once,CASSLEGTGPYEQYF,TGTGCCAGCAGCTTAGAAGGGACAGGCCCCTACGAGCAGTACTTC
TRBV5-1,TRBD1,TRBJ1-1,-,CASSPGQGPNTEAFF,TGCGCCAGCAGCCCTGGACAGGGCCCGAACACTGAAGCTTTCTTT
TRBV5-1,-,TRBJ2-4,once,CASSLAVGGPGNIQYF,TGCGCCAGCAGCTTGGCCGTGGGGGGCCCAGGAAACATTCAGTACTTC
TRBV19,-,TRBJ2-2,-,CASMGTQGAGELFF,TGTGCCAGTATGGGGACACAGGGCGCCGGGGAGCTGTTTTTT
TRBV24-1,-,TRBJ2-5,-,CATSDEARTSQETQYF,TGTGCCACCAGTGATGAGGCAAGAACTAGCCAAGAGACCCAGTACTTC
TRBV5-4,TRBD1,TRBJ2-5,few,CASSPPGTGQETQYF,TGTGCCAGCAGCCCTCCAGGGACAGGCCAAGAGACCCAGTACTTC
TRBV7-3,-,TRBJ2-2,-,CASSFQDDTGELFF,TGTGCCAGCAGCTTTCAGGACGACACCGGGGAGCTGTTTTTT
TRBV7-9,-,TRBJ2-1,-,CASSLAGINEQFF,TGTGCCAGCAGCTTAGCTGGTATTAATGAGCAGTTCTTC
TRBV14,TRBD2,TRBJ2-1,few,CASARLAGGYNEQFF,TGTGCCAGCGCTCGACTAGCGGGGGGTTACAATGAGCAGTTCTTC
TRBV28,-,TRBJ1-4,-,CASSPIGEGNEKLFF,TGTGCCAGCAGTCCGATTGGGGAAGGTAATGAAAAACTGTTTTTT
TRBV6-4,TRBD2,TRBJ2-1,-,CASSAGLAGVNEQFF,TGTGCCAGCAGCGCGGGTCTAGCGGGGGTCAATGAGCAGTTCTTC
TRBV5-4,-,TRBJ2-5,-,CASSAKQGQETQYF,TGTGCCAGCAGCGCTAAACAGGGCCAAGAGACCCAGTACTTC
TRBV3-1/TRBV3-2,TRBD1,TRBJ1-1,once,CASSPGQGGTEAFF,TGTGCCAGCAGCCCTGGACAGGGGGGCACTGAAGCTTTCTTT
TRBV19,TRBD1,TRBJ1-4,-,CASSFFGTVVEKLFF,TGTGCCAGTAGTTTCTTCGGGACAGTGGTTGAAAAACTGTTTTTT
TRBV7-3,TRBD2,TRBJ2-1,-,CASSPRGLAPSGQFF,TGTGCCAGCAGCCCCCGCGGACTAGCCCCTAGTGGGCAGTTCTTC
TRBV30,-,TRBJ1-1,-,CAGGRTDTEAFF,TGTGCGGGGGGTCGTACGGACACTGAAGCTTTCTTT
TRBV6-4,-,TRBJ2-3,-,CASSDSTGPTDTQYF,TGTGCCAGCAGTGACTCGACAGGTCCCACAGATACGCAGTATTTT
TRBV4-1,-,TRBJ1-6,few,CASSQQPGTPLHF,TGCGCCAGCAGCCAACAACCGGGAACACCCCTCCACTTT
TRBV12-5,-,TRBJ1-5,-,CASGPFRTDSNQPQHF,TGTGCTAGTGGTCCCTTTAGGACAGACTCAAATCAGCCCCAGCATTTT
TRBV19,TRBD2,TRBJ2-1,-,CASSGPGGTSFNEQFF,TGTGCCAGTAGTGGGCCGGGAGGGACTAGCTTCAATGAGCAGTTCTTC
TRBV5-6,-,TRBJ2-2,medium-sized,CASSFGGTNTGELFF,TGTGCCAGCAGCTTTGGGGGAACTAACACCGGGGAGCTGTTTTTT
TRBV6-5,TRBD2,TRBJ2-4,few,CASSGGGRNIQYF,TGTGCCAGCAGCGGGGGAGGGAGAAACATTCAGTACTTC
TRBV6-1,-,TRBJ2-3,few,CASSDRGWGADTQYF,TGTGCCAGCAGTGACAGGGGTTGGGGTGCAGATACGCAGTATTTT
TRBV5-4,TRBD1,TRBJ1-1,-,CASSQRGTGATEAFF,TGTGCCAGCAGCCAGCGAGGGACAGGGGCCACTGAAGCTTTCTTT